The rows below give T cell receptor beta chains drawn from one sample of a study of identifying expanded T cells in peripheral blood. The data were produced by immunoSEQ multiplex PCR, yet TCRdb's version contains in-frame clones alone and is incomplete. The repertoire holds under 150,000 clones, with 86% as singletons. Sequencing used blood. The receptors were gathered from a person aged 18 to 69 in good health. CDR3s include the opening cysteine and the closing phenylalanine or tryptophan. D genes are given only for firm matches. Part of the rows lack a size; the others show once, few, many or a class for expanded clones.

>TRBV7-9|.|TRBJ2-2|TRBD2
TGTGCCAGCAGCTACAGCGGGATGAACACCGGGGAGCTGTTTTTT
CASSYSGMNTGELFF
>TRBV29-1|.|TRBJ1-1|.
TGCAGCGAACGGGCCGATAACACTGAAGCTTTCTTT
CSERADNTEAFF
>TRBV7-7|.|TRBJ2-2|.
TGTGCCAGCAGTCCAGGGGCCGGGGAGCTGTTTTTT
CASSPGAGELFF
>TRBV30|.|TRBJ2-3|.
TGTGCCTGGAGTGTACAGGGGGGGACAGATACGCAGTATTTT
CAWSVQGGTDTQYF
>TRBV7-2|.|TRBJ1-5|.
TGTGCCAGCAGCTTTCCAGGTCAGCCCCAGCATTTT
CASSFPGQPQHF
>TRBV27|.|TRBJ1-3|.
TGTGCCAGCAGTTCGCGGACGCACAACTCTGGAAACACCATATATTTT
CASSSRTHNSGNTIYF
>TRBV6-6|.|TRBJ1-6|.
TGTGCCAGCACCGCCGGGACACAATACTCACCCCTCCACTTT
CASTAGTQYSPLHF
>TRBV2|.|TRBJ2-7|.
TGTGCCAGCAGGCAAGACCCATCGTTACACGAGCAGTACTTC
CASRQDPSLHEQYF
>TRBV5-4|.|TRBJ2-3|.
TGTGCCAGCAGCTTGGTTCAGGGTACAGATACGCAGTATTTT
CASSLVQGTDTQYF
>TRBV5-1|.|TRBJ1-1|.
TGCGCCAGCAGCATCGGTAGGGGGTTCGCTGAAGCTTTCTTT
CASSIGRGFAEAFF
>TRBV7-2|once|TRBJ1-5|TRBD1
TGTGCCAGCAGGAGGACAGGGAATAGCAATCAGCCCCAGCATTTT
CASRRTGNSNQPQHF
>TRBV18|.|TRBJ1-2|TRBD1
TGTGCCAGCTCACCCGGACAGGAGGGTGGCTACACCTTC
CASSPGQEGGYTF
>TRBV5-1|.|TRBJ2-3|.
TGCGCCAGCAGCTTTAATTGGAGCGGGCAAACAGATACGCAGTATTTT
CASSFNWSGQTDTQYF
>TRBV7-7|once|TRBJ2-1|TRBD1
TGTGCCAGCAGCTCTGGACAGGGTACCAACAATGAGCAGTTCTTC
CASSSGQGTNNEQFF
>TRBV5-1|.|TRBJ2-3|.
TGCGCCAGCAGCCCCGGGTCGGGCACAGATACGCAGTATTTT
CASSPGSGTDTQYF
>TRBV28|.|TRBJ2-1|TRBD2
TGTGCCAGCAGTTTTGCCGGGACTAGCGGTGTTGAGCAGTTCTTC
CASSFAGTSGVEQFF
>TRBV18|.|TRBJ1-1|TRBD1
TGTGCCAGCTCACAGGGCCAGGACAGGGTTAACACTGAAGCTTTCTTT
CASSQGQDRVNTEAFF
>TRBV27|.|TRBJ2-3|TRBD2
TGTGCCAGCAGGGGGACTAGCAGGTATACGCAGTATTTT
CASRGTSRYTQYF